One sample yielded the 12 T cell receptor beta chains listed below, sequenced in a study of T cell changes during pregnancy in multiple sclerosis. Sequencing used immunoSEQ multiplex PCR; TCRdb keeps in-frame clones, though not all of them. The sample yields about 22,000 clones, approximately 95% seen once. The specimen comprised CD8+ T cells from peripheral blood mononuclear cells, sampled in the third trimester of pregnancy. The source is a female donor with multiple sclerosis, enrolled in a pregnancy study.

This chain uses TRBV11-2 with TRBJ2-3, with a tentative D call TRBD2 (5 bases). Trimming cost V 2 bases and J 1 base, with 16 bases left between them. The CDR3 runs 17 residues. Germline CDR1 reads SGHAT; CDR2 reads FQNNGV. The CDR3 loop reads CASSLFGGPPRTDTQYF. CDR3 coding DNA: TGTGCCAGCAGCTTATTCGGAGGCCCACCTCGCACAGATACGCAGTATTTT.

This rearrangement joins TRBV4-1 to TRBJ2-7; 7 nucleotides line up with TRBD2. V lost 0 bases and J lost 4; bases outside the gene matches: 12. CDR3 size: 17 residues. Per germline, CDR1 MGHRA and CDR2 YSYEKL. The chain's CDR3 is CASSQDVDMGRGYEQYF. CDR3 in DNA: TGCGCCAGCAGCCAAGATGTTGATATGGGGAGGGGATACGAGCAGTACTTC.

This clone was counted once. The rearrangement joins TRBV27 to TRBJ2-4, with 9 nucleotides matching TRBD1. The germline CDR1 and CDR2 sequences are MNHEY and SMNVEV (reference sequence). V gave up 5 bases and J gave up 2 bases; unmatched junction bases: 7. The CDR3 covers 16 residues. The CDR3 loop is CASSQGTGLSKNIQYF. DNA of the CDR3: TGTGCCAGCAGTCAGGGGACAGGGCTGTCCAAAAACATTCAGTACTTC.

The chain combines TRBV5-1 with TRBJ2-1; 7 bases are a match to TRBD1. V lost 4 bases to trimming and J lost 5 bases; unmatched junction nucleotides: 9. The CDR3 extends over 15 amino acids. Germline V gene sequence: CDR1 SGHRS, CDR2 YFSETQ. The CDR3 here is CASSPRQGSNNEQFF. For the CDR3, the DNA is TGCGCCAGCAGCCCCAGACAGGGTAGTAACAATGAGCAGTTCTTC. Full variable domain (outside the CDR3, taken from reference TRBV5-1 and TRBJ2-1): KAGVTQTPRYLIKTRGQQVTLSCSPISGHRSVSWYQQTPGQGLQFLFEYFSETQRNKGNFPGRFSGRQFSNSRSEMNVSTLELGDSALYLCASSPRQGSNNEQFFGPGTRLTVL.

CDR3 region: CAWSETGSGRISYEQYF. Written as DNA, the CDR3 is TGTGCCTGGAGTGAGACAGGTAGCGGGAGGATTTCCTACGAGCAGTACTTC. The chain employs TRBV30 and TRBJ2-7, with 10 nucleotides matching TRBD2. This CDR3 is 17 amino acids long. With V trimmed by 1 base and J by 1 base, 10 bases remained unmatched. Germline V gene lookup returns CDR1 GTSNPN and CDR2 SVGIG (reference sequence).

V and J are TRBV4-3 and TRBJ1-6; 8 bases align to TRBD1. Germline V gives CDR1 LGHNA, CDR2 YSLEER. The CDR3 has 14 amino acids. Trimming removed 4 bases from V and 9 bases from J; junction bases left unmatched: 5. The CDR3 DNA is TGCGCCAGCAGCCCCGGACAGGGCGGTTCACCCCTCCACTTT. It yields the protein CASSPGQGGSPLHF.

The chain carries TRBV6-5 and TRBJ2-7; tentatively, D is TRBD1 (6 bases). This CDR3 has 13 amino acids. Germline V gene lookup returns CDR1 MNHEY and CDR2 SVGAGI. V lost 5 bases, J lost 3 bases, and 11 bases lay in between. CDR3 protein: CASSQGPYYEQYF. As DNA, the CDR3 is TGTGCCAGCAGTCAGGGGCCGTACTACGAGCAGTACTTC.

V gene TRBV4-3 combines with J gene TRBJ2-3; D may be TRBD1 (5 bases). CDR3 length: 14 amino acids. The germline V gene encodes CDR1 LGHNA and CDR2 YSLEER. Between the trimmed V and J ends, which lost 0 bases and 2 bases, there was a span of 6 bases. The CDR3 region is CASSQDRVTDTQYF. CDR3 sequence (DNA): TGCGCCAGCAGCCAAGACAGGGTCACAGATACGCAGTATTTT.

This chain joins TRBV9 and TRBJ2-1, with 9 bases identical to TRBD2. The CDR3 totals 17 residues. The germline V gene encodes CDR1 SGDLS and CDR2 YYNGEE. With V trimmed by 3 bases and J by 5 bases, 12 bases remained unmatched. This chain's CDR3 is CASSGAVRLAGNNEQFF. The CDR3 region has the DNA TGTGCCAGCAGCGGAGCAGTGAGGCTAGCGGGGAACAATGAGCAGTTCTTC.

The chain uses TRBV5-1 and TRBJ2-7; 12 bases align to TRBD2. The CDR3 runs 16 residues. The ends lost 2 bases at V and 2 bases at J; junction bases unmatched: 5. The germline gives CDR1 SGHRS, CDR2 YFSETQ. CDR3 in amino acids: CASSFDGTSGPYEQYF. In DNA, the CDR3 is TGCGCCAGCAGCTTTGATGGGACTAGCGGGCCCTACGAGCAGTACTTC.

The chain is built from TRBV7-9 and TRBJ1-1; TRBD1 matches at 7 bases. Germline values: CDR1 SEHNR, CDR2 FQNEAQ (reference sequence). V lost 8 bases to trimming and J lost 2 bases; unmatched junction nucleotides: 8. The CDR3 consists of 14 residues. DNA for the CDR3: TGTGCCAGCGTGCCCCGACAGGGAAACACTGAAGCTTTCTTT. This sequence encodes CASVPRQGNTEAFF. The complete variable domain, with remaining parts taken from reference TRBV7-9 and TRBJ1-1, reads DTGVSQNPRHKITKRGQNVTFRCDPISEHNRLYWYRQTLGQGPEFLTYFQNEAQLEKSRLLSDRFSAERPKGSFSTLEIQRTEQGDSAMYLCASVPRQGNTEAFFGQGTRLTVV.

The V gene is TRBV5-4, the J gene TRBJ2-7, with 8 bases lining up with TRBD2. Unmatched junction bases numbered 7, after V lost 6 bases and J lost 2 bases. The length of the CDR3 is 14 residues. CDR1 SGHNT and CDR2 YYREEE come from the germline V gene (reference sequence). The CDR3 DNA follows: TGTGCCAGCAAAGACGGGGGGGCCCCCTACGAGCAGTACTTC. This translates into CASKDGGAPYEQYF.